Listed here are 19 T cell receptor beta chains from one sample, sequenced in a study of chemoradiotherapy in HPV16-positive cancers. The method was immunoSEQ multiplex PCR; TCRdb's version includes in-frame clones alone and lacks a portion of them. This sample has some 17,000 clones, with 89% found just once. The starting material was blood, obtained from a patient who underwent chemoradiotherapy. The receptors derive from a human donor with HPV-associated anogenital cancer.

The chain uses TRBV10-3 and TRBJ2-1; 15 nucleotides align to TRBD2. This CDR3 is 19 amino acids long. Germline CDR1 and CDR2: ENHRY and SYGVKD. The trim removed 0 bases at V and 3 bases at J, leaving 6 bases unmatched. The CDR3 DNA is TGTGCCATCAGTGAGTCCGGGACTAGCGGGGGGACTCTCTACAATGAGCAGTTCTTC. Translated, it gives CAISESGTSGGTLYNEQFF.

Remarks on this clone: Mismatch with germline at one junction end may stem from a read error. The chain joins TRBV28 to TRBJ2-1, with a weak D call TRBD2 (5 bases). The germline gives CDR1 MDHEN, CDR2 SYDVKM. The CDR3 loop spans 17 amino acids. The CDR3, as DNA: TGTGCCAGCAGTTCCGCCACTAGGGCTATATCCTACAGTGAGCAGTTCTTC. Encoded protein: CASSSATRAISYSEQFF.

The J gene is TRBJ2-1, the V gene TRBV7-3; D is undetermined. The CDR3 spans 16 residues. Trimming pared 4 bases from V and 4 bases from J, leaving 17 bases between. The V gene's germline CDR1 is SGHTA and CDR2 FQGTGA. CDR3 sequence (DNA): TGTGCCAGCAGCTGGAATCCATTCGACGCATACAATGAGCAGTTCTTC. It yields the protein CASSWNPFDAYNEQFF.

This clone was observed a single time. CDR3 nucleotide sequence: TGTGCCAGCAGCTCCCTCCACCCGGACAGGGCTGCAACTAATGAAAAACTGTTTTTT. Translation: CASSSLHPDRAATNEKLFF. This chain links TRBV11-2 with TRBJ1-4; TRBD1 matches 8 bases. Germline lookup yields CDR1 SGHAT and CDR2 FQNNGV. The junction had 13 bases not matched to a gene; V was cut back by 4 bases and J by 0 bases. This CDR3 comprises 19 residues.

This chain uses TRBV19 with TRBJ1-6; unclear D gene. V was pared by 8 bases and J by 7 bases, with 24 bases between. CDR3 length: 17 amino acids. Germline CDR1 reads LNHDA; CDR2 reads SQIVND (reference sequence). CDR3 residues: CASLDTTYPAWNSPLHF. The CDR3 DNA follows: TGTGCCAGTTTAGACACCACCTACCCTGCGTGGAATTCACCCCTCCACTTT.

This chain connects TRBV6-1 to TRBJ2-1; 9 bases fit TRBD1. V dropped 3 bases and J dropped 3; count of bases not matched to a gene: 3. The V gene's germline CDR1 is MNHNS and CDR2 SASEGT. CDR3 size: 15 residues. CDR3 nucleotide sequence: TGTGCCAGCAGTGAGGGGACAGGGCTCTACAATGAGCAGTTCTTC. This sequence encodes CASSEGTGLYNEQFF.

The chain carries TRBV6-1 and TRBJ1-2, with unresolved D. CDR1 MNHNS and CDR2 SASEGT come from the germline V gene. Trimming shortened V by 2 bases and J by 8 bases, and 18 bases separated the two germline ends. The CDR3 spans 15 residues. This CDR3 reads CASSEHYTQPEGYTF. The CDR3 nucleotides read TGTGCCAGCAGTGAACACTACACCCAACCAGAGGGCTACACCTTC.

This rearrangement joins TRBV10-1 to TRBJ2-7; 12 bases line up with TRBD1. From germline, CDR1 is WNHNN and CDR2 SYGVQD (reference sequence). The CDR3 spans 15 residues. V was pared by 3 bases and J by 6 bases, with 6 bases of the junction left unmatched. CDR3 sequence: CASSENRDRGPEQYF. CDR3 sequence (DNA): TGCGCCAGCAGTGAAAACCGGGACAGGGGGCCCGAGCAGTACTTC.

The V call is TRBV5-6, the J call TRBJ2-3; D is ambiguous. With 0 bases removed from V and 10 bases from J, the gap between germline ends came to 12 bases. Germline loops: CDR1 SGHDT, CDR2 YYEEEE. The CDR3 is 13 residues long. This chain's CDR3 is CASSLETFYPQYF. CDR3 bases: TGTGCCAGCAGCTTGGAGACCTTTTACCCGCAGTATTTT. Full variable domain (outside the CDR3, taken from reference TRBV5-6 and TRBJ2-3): DAGVTQSPTHLIKTRGQQVTLRCSPKSGHDTVSWYQQALGQGPQFIFQYYEEEERQRGNFPDRFSGHQFPNYSSELNVNALLLGDSALYLCASSLETFYPQYFGPGTRLTVL.

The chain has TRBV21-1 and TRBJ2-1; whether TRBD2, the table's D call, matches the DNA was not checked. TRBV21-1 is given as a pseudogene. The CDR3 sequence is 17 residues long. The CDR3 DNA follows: TGTGCCAGCAGCCCTCGGACTAGCGGGGAAGGCCTCAATGAGCAGTTCTTC. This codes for CASSPRTSGEGLNEQFF.

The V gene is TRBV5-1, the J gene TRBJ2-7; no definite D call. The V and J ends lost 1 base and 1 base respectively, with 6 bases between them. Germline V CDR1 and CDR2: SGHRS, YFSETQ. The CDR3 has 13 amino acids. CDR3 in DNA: TGCGCCAGCAGCTTGTTACCGTCCTACGAGCAGTACTTC. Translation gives CASSLLPSYEQYF.

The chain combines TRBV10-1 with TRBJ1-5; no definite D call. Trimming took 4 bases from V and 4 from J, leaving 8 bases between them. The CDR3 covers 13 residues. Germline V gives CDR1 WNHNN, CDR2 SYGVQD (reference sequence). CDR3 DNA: TGCGCCAGCAGTGCTCAGGTTAATCAGCCCCAGCATTTT. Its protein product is CASSAQVNQPQHF.

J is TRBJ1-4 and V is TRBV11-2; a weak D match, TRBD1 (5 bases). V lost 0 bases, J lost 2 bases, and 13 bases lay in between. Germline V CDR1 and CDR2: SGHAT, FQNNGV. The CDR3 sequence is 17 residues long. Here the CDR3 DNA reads TGTGCCAGCAGCTTAGATCCGCCGGGGGGGACTAATGAAAAACTGTTTTTT. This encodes CASSLDPPGGTNEKLFF.

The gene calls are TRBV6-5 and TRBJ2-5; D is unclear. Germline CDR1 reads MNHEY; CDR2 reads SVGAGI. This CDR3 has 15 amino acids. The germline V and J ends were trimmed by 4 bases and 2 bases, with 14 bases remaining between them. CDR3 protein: CASSFGSDGQETQYF. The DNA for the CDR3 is TGTGCCAGCAGTTTCGGATCGGACGGACAAGAGACCCAGTACTTC.

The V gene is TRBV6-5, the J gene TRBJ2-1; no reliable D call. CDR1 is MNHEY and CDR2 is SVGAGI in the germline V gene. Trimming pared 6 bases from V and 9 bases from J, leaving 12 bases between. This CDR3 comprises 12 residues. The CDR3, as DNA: TGTGCCAGCAGCCACCCTCAGGCTGAGCAGTTCTTC. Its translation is CASSHPQAEQFF.

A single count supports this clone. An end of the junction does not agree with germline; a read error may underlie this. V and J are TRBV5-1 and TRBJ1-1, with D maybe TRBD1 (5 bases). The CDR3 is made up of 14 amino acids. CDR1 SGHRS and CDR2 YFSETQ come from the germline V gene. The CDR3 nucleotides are TGCGCCAGCAGCGCGGGACGGGCGAACACTGAAACTTTCTTT. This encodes CASSAGRANTETFF.

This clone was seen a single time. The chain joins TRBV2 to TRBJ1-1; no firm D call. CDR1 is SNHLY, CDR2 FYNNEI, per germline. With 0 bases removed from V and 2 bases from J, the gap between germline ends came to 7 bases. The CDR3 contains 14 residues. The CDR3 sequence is CASSEALGNTEAFF. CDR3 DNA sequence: TGTGCCAGCAGTGAAGCGCTCGGTAACACTGAAGCTTTCTTT.

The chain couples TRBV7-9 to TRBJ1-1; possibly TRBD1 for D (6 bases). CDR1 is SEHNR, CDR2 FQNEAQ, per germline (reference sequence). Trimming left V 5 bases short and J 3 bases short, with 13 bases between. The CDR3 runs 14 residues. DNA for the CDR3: TGTGCCAGCAGCCCTAGGGGGAGTCACACTGAAGCTTTCTTT. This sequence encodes CASSPRGSHTEAFF.

CDR3 sequence reads: CSVDRPRGSTDTQYF. In nucleotides, the CDR3 is TGCAGCGTTGATCGTCCCCGGGGATCCACAGATACGCAGTATTTT. V and J are TRBV29-1 and TRBJ2-3; the D gene is possibly TRBD2 (5 bases). Germline CDR1 is SQVTM and CDR2 is ANQGSEA. With 3 bases removed from V and 2 bases from J, the gap between germline ends came to 15 bases. The CDR3 loop spans 15 amino acids.